This paragraph covers one TCR beta chain sequence. These data belong to a study of technical replicates of blood from a few donors. This CDR3 has 12 residues. Germline V gives CDR1 SGHVS, CDR2 FNYEAQ. The J segment lost 8 bases and the V segment lost 4 bases, leaving 4 bases of the junction unmatched. Using immunoSEQ multiplex PCR, the repertoire was profiled, and TCRdb retains in-frame clones only, with some absent. This sample has tens of thousands of clones, with roughly 90% found just once. Sequencing input: PBMCs. This TCR derives from a human donor in good health. Some clones in this sample may be carry-over from other donors' samples. The chain is built from TRBV7-6 and TRBJ1-2; 7 bases agree with TRBD1. Here the CDR3 DNA reads TGTGCCAGCAGCTCGACAGGGAGCGGCTACACCTTC. Its translation is CASSSTGSGYTF.